This TCR beta chain was recorded in a study of T-cell reconstitution after alpha-beta-depleted transplantation in children. This CDR3 has 16 residues. The germline V gene encodes CDR1 SEHNR and CDR2 FQNEAQ (reference sequence). In this sample, this clonotype turned up many times. Relative to the germline gene, one junction end is altered; a read error may explain this. TCRbeta library construction was performed incorporating unique molecular identifiers. Each CDR3 protein gets one entry after TCRdb re-called the PCR reads with MiXCR. The data hold 350,000 to 450,000 distinct CDR3 sequences, with more than 10% observed a single time.

The sequence came from a human donor who donated a stem cell graft to a child with Fanconi anemia. This material consisted of PBMCs, taken from the stem cell graft. The genes are TRBV7-9 and TRBJ1-1; perhaps TRBD1 as D (5 bases). CDR3 loop: CASSLSGDLMNTEAFF. CDR3 nucleotide sequence: TGTGCCAGCAGCTTATCGGGGGACTTAATGAACACTGAAGCCTTCTTT.